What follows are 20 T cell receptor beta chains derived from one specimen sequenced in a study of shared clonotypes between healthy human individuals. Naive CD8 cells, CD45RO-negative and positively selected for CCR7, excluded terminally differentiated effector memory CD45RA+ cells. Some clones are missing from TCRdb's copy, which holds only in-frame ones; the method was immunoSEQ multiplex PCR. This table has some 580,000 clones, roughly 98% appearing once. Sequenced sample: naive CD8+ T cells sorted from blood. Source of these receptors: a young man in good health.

CDR3 coding DNA: TGTGCCAGCAGCCCAGTGGGACACAATGAGCAGTTCTTC. Translation gives CASSPVGHNEQFF. This chain connects TRBV5-4 to TRBJ2-1; the D gene could be TRBD1 or TRBD2 (5 bases each). V was trimmed by 4 bases and J by 5 bases, leaving 10 bases between them. This CDR3 is 13 amino acids long. CDR1 and CDR2 from the germline V gene are SGHNT and YYREEE (reference sequence). Full variable domain (missing parts from reference TRBV5-4 and TRBJ2-1): ETGVTQSPTHLIKTRGQQVTLRCSSQSGHNTVSWYQQALGQGPQFIFQYYREEENGRGNFPPRFSGLQFPNYSSELNVNALELDDSALYLCASSPVGHNEQFFGPGTRLTVL.

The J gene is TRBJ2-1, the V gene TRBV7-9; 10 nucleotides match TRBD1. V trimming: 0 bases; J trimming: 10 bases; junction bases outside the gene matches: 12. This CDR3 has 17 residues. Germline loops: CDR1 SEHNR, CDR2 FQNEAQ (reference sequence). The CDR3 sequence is CASSLAGQGETDIEQFF. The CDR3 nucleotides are TGTGCCAGCAGCTTAGCTGGACAGGGGGAGACCGATATCGAGCAGTTCTTC.

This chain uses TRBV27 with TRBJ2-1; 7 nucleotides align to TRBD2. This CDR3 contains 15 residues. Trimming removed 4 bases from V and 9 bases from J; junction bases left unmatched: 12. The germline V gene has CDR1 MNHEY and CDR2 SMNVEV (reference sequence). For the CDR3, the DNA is TGTGCCAGCAGTTCGGGGGGATGGGAGGGGACTGAGCAGTTCTTC. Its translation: CASSSGGWEGTEQFF.

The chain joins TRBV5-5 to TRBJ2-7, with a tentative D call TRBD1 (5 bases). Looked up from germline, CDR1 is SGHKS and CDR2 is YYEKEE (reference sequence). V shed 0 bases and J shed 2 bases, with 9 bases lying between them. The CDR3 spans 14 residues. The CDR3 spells CASSLEDRTYEQYF. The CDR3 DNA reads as TGTGCCAGCAGCTTGGAAGACAGAACCTACGAGCAGTACTTC.

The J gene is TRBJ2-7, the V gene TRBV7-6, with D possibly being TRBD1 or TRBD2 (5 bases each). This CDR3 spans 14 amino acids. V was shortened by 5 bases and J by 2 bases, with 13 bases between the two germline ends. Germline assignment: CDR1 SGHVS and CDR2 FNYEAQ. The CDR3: CASSPRLGPYEQYF. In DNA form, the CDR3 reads TGTGCCAGCAGCCCCCGATTGGGACCCTACGAGCAGTACTTC.

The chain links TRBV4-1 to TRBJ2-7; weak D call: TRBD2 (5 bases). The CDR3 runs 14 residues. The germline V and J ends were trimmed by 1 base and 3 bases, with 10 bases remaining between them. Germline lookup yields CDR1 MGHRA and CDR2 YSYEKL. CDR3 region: CASSQVGGDYEQYF. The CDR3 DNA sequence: TGCGCCAGCAGCCAAGTCGGAGGCGACTACGAGCAGTACTTC.

The CDR3 nucleotides read TGTGCCACCAGCATGACAGGGGACTCCTACAATGAGCAGTTCTTC. Translating it yields CATSMTGDSYNEQFF. V gene TRBV15 combines with J gene TRBJ2-1; 8 bases align to TRBD1. Germline V CDR1 and CDR2: LNHNV, YYDKDF (reference sequence). The CDR3 is 15 residues long. V lost 4 bases and J lost 0; bases outside the gene matches: 2.

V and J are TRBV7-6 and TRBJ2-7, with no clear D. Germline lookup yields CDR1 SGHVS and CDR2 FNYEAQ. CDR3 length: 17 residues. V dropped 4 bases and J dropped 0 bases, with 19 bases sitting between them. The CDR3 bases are TGTGCCAGCAGCTCGCCGAACGACACTTCCCTCTCCTACGAGCAGTACTTC. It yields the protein CASSSPNDTSLSYEQYF.

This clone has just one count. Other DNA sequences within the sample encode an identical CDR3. The CDR3: CASSLEAGGPGETQYF. CDR3 bases: TGCGCCAGCAGCTTGGAGGCGGGAGGGCCCGGAGAGACCCAGTACTTC. J is TRBJ2-5 and V is TRBV5-1; 9 bases match TRBD2. The CDR3 covers 16 residues. CDR1 and CDR2 (germline): SGHRS, YFSETQ. Losses at the gene ends were 0 bases for V and 4 bases for J; bases not matched to a gene: 7.

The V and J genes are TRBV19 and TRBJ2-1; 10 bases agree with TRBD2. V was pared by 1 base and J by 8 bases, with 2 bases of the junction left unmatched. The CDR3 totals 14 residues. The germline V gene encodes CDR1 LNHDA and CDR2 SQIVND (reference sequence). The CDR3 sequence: CASSIALAGDEQFF. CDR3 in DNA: TGTGCCAGTAGTATAGCCCTAGCGGGGGATGAGCAGTTCTTC.

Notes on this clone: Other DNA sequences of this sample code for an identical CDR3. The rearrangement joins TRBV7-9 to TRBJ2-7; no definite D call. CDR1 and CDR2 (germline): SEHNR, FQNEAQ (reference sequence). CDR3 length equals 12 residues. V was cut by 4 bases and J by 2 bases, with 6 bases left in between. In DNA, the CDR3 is TGTGCCAGCAGCTCAGATCCCTACGAGCAGTACTTC. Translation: CASSSDPYEQYF.

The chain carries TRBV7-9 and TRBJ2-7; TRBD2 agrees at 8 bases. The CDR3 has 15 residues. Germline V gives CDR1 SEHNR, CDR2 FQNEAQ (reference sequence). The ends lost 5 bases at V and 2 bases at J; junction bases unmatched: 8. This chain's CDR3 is CASSPSGGTTYEQYF. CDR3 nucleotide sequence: TGTGCCAGCAGCCCCAGCGGGGGCACAACCTACGAGCAGTACTTC.

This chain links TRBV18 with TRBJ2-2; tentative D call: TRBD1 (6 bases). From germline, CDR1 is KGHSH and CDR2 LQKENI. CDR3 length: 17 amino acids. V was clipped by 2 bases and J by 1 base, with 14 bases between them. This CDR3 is CASSPSGYRVNTGELFF. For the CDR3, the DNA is TGTGCCAGCTCACCATCCGGCTACAGGGTGAACACCGGGGAGCTGTTTTTT.

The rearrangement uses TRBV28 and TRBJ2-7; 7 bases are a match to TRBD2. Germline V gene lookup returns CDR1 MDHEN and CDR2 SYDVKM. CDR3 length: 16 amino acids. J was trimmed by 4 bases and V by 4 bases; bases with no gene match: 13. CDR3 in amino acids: CASSSATQRDFYEQYF. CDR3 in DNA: TGTGCCAGCAGTTCGGCAACCCAGCGGGACTTTTACGAGCAGTACTTC.

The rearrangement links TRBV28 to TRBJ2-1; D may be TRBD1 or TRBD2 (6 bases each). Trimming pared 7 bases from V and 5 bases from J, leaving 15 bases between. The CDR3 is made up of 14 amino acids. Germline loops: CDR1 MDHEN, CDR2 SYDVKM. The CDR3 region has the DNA TGTGCCAGCACCCAGGGGATAGCGGACAATGAGCAGTTCTTC. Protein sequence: CASTQGIADNEQFF.

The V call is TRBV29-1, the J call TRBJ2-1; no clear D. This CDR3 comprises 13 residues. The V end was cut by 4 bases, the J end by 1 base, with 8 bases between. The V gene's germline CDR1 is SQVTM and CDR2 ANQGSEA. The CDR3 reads CSVVTLSYNEQFF. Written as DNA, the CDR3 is TGCAGCGTTGTGACTCTTTCCTACAATGAGCAGTTCTTC.

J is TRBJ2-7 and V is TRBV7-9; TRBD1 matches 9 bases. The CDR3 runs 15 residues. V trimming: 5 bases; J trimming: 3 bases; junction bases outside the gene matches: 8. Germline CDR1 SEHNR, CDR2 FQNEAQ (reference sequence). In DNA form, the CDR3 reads TGTGCCAGCAGCCAAGTCGGGACAGGGCACTACGAGCAGTACTTC. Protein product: CASSQVGTGHYEQYF. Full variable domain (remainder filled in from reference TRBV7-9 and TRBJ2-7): DTGVSQNPRHKITKRGQNVTFRCDPISEHNRLYWYRQTLGQGPEFLTYFQNEAQLEKSRLLSDRFSAERPKGSFSTLEIQRTEQGDSAMYLCASSQVGTGHYEQYFGPGTRLTVT.

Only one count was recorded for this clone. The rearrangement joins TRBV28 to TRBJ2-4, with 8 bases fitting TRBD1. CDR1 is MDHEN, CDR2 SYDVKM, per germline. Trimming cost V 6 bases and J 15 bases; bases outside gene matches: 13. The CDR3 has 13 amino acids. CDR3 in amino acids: CASSRRDRSTSYF. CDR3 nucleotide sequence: TGTGCCAGCAGCCGCCGGGACAGGTCGACTTCGTACTTC.

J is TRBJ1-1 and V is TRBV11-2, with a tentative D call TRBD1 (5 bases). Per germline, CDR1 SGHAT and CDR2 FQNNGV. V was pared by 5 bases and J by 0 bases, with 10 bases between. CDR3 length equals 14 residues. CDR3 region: CASSPAGMNTEAFF. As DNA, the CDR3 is TGTGCCAGCAGCCCCGCAGGGATGAACACTGAAGCTTTCTTT.

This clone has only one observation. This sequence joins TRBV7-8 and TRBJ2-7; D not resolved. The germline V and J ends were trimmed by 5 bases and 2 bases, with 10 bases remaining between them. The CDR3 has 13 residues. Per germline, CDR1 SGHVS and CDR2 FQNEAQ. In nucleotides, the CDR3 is TGTGCCAGCAGCCCCGAGGCCCCCTACGAGCAGTACTTC. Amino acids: CASSPEAPYEQYF.